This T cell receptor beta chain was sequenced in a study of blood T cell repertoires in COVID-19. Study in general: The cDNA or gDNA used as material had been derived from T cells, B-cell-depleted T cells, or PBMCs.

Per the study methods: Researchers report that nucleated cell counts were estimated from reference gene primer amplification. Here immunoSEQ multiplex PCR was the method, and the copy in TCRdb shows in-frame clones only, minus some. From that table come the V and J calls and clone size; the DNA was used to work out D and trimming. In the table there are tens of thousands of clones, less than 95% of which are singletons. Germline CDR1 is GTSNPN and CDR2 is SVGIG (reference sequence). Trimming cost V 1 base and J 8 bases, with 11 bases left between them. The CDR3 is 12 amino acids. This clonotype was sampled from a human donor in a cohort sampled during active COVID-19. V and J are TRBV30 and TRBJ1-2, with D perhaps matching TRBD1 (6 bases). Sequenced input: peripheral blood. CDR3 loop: CAWSAGGGGYTF. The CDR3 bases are TGTGCCTGGAGTGCGGGGGGCGGAGGCTACACCTTC.